These T cell receptor beta chains were read from a single sample in a study of T-cell memory formation after mild COVID-19. TCRdb reprocessed the 5' RACE reads via MiXCR and lists one record per CDR3 protein. The sample includes 100,000 to 150,000 distinct CDR3 sequences, 15% to 20% of them seen just once. The sequencing input was PBMCs or a T cell subset sorted from them (not recorded which). Receptor source: a man aged 18 to 29 who had mild COVID-19 (a few samples of this study predate the infection). Cell type and time point are not known. Each CDR3 is given with its conserved first and last residue. A D gene is named only where the DNA matches it firmly. The size entry is marked missing in some rows and otherwise reads once, few, many or a size class.

TRBV4-3,TRBJ2-5,-,-,14,CASSQVRAGETQYF,TGCGCCAGCAGCCAAGTCCGGGCGGGAGAGACCCAGTACTTC
TRBV6-2/TRBV6-3,TRBJ2-3,-,few,16,CASSYSGTGNTDTQYF,TGTGCCAGCAGTTACTCTGGGACGGGCAACACAGATACGCAGTATTTT
TRBV7-9,TRBJ2-7,-,many,11,CASSLTYEQYF,TGTGCCAGCAGCTTAACCTACGAGCAGTACTTC
TRBV7-8,TRBJ1-1,TRBD1,few,15,CASSQDRVGSTEAFF,TGTGCCAGCAGCCAAGACAGGGTCGGAAGCACTGAAGCTTTCTTT
TRBV5-1,TRBJ1-1,-,few,14,CASSFADPNTEAFF,TGCGCCAGCAGCTTTGCGGACCCGAACACTGAAGCTTTCTTT
TRBV7-9,TRBJ2-7,TRBD1,few,13,CASSLWTGWEQYF,TGTGCCAGCAGCTTATGGACAGGGTGGGAGCAGTACTTC
TRBV4-3,TRBJ2-5,-,-,15,CASSQQLASQETQYF,TGCGCCAGCAGCCAACAACTAGCATCCCAAGAGACCCAGTACTTC
TRBV6-5,TRBJ1-2,-,few,14,CASSLRATTYGYTF,TGTGCCAGCAGTTTGAGAGCTACGACCTATGGCTACACCTTC
TRBV7-2,TRBJ1-4,TRBD1,-,13,CASSSGQGVKLFF,TGTGCCAGCAGCTCTGGACAGGGGGTAAAACTGTTTTTT
TRBV5-6,TRBJ2-7,-,-,16,CASSWGLGAIPYEQYF,TGTGCCAGCAGCTGGGGATTGGGGGCGATTCCCTACGAGCAGTACTTC
TRBV7-2,TRBJ2-3,-,-,14,CASTMGGFLDTQYF,TGTGCCAGCACTATGGGGGGATTCTTGGATACGCAGTATTTT
TRBV5-1,TRBJ2-2,-,-,15,CASSPYRERTGELFF,TGCGCCAGCAGCCCATACCGGGAGCGCACCGGGGAGCTGTTTTTT
TRBV4-3,TRBJ1-5,-,-,15,CASSSAWGSNQPQHF,TGCGCCAGCAGCTCCGCGTGGGGTAGCAATCAGCCCCAGCATTTT
TRBV19,TRBJ2-2,TRBD1,-,14,CASMKGANTGELFF,TGTGCCAGTATGAAGGGGGCTAACACCGGGGAGCTGTTTTTT
TRBV6-5,TRBJ2-2,-,-,17,CASSYSMASISTGELFF,TGTGCCAGCAGTTACTCGATGGCTAGTATCTCGACCGGGGAGCTGTTTTTT
TRBV6-1,TRBJ1-5,-,-,15,CASSERFYSNQPQHF,TGTGCCAGCAGTGAAAGGTTTTATAGCAATCAGCCCCAGCATTTT
TRBV7-2,TRBJ1-2,TRBD1,many,13,CASSSANRGGYTF,TGTGCCAGCAGCTCCGCAAACAGGGGCGGCTACACCTTC
TRBV4-3,TRBJ2-5,-,-,13,CASSQDRRETQYF,TGCGCCAGCAGCCAAGACCGAAGGGAGACCCAGTACTTC
TRBV6-2/TRBV6-3,TRBJ2-3,-,-,11,CASAVTDTQYF,TGTGCCAGCGCGGTCACAGATACGCAGTATTTT
TRBV6-6,TRBJ1-2,-,-,13,CAIGGTPNYGYTF,TGTGCCATAGGAGGGACGCCTAACTATGGCTACACCTTC
TRBV20-1,TRBJ2-5,-,-,14,CSARSGGGWETQYF,TGCAGTGCTAGGTCAGGAGGGGGCTGGGAGACCCAGTACTTC
TRBV11-1,TRBJ2-7,-,few,13,CASSLAGPYEQYF,TGTGCCAGCAGCTTAGCTGGGCCCTACGAGCAGTACTTC
TRBV5-1,TRBJ1-4,-,few,13,CASSLDRDEKLFF,TGCGCCAGCAGCTTGGACAGGGATGAAAAACTGTTTTTT
TRBV5-1,TRBJ1-1,TRBD1,-,14,CASSQGELNTEAFF,TGCGCCAGCAGCCAGGGGGAGTTGAACACTGAAGCTTTCTTT
TRBV4-2,TRBJ2-1,-,few,21,CASSQTPLPRGTSSSYNEQFF,TGTGCCAGCAGCCAAACTCCCCTCCCTCGGGGGACCTCAAGCTCCTACAATGAGCAGTTCTTC
TRBV11-2,TRBJ2-7,-,-,15,CASSLPARGTYEQYF,TGTGCCAGCAGCTTACCGGCCCGCGGGACCTACGAGCAGTACTTC
TRBV24-1,TRBJ2-3,-,-,14,CATSEDDGVDTQYF,TGTGCCACCAGTGAAGATGACGGGGTAGATACGCAGTATTTT
TRBV7-6,TRBJ2-3,TRBD1,few,12,CASSGTGNSQYF,TGTGCCAGCAGCGGGACAGGGAACTCGCAGTATTTT
TRBV6-6,TRBJ2-5,TRBD2,once,17,CASSYSRTSGDQETQYF,TGTGCCAGCAGTTACTCTCGGACTAGCGGGGACCAAGAGACCCAGTACTTC
TRBV7-2,TRBJ2-1,-,-,12,CASSLPGLLRFF,TGTGCCAGCAGCTTACCGGGACTCCTTCGATTCTTC
TRBV6-2/TRBV6-3,TRBJ1-2,TRBD1,few,13,CASILGQGAGYTF,TGTGCCAGCATTCTCGGACAGGGGGCTGGCTACACCTTC
TRBV5-1,TRBJ2-1,TRBD2,many,15,CASSWSLSGSNEQFF,TGCGCCAGCAGCTGGAGTCTCAGCGGGAGCAATGAGCAGTTCTTC
TRBV7-2,TRBJ1-2,-,-,15,CASSPHSGANYGYTF,TGTGCCAGCAGCCCTCACTCAGGGGCTAACTATGGCTACACCTTC
TRBV4-3,TRBJ1-6,-,once,14,CASSQAGRRSPLHF,TGCGCCAGCAGCCAAGCGGGGCGCAGGTCACCCCTCCACTTT
TRBV11-2,TRBJ1-2,TRBD1,few,16,CASSSQLGQGAYGYTF,TGTGCCAGCAGCTCTCAACTGGGACAGGGGGCTTATGGCTACACCTTC
TRBV10-3,TRBJ1-6,-,-,13,CAISVPTNSPLHF,TGTGCCATCAGTGTACCGACAAATTCACCCCTCCACTTT
TRBV12-5,TRBJ2-3,TRBD1,few,14,CASGGDRSTDTQYF,TGTGCTAGTGGTGGGGACAGGAGCACAGATACGCAGTATTTT
TRBV29-1,TRBJ2-1,-,few,11,CTASSYNEQFF,TGCACGGCGAGCTCCTACAATGAGCAGTTCTTC
TRBV5-1,TRBJ2-3,TRBD2,-,15,CASSFSGGAADTQYF,TGCGCCAGCAGCTTCAGCGGGGGGGCCGCAGATACGCAGTATTTT
TRBV7-2,TRBJ1-3,-,few,12,CASSQGGNTIYF,TGTGCCAGCAGCCAAGGGGGAAACACCATATATTTT
TRBV27,TRBJ1-1,-,-,14,CASSSPNDRSEAFF,TGTGCCAGCAGTTCCCCGAATGACAGATCTGAAGCTTTCTTT
TRBV6-5,TRBJ2-1,TRBD1,once,14,CASSYYRGQNEQFF,TGTGCCAGCAGTTATTACAGGGGGCAGAATGAGCAGTTCTTC
TRBV20-1,TRBJ1-3,-,few,15,CSAITPGPSGDTIYF,TGCAGTGCTATCACGCCGGGACCCTCCGGGGACACCATATATTTT
TRBV20-1,TRBJ2-3,-,-,14,CSALALVGTDTQYF,TGCAGTGCCCTGGCACTAGTAGGCACAGATACGCAGTATTTT
TRBV10-2,TRBJ2-1,-,many,16,CASSDPSWLARRGQFF,TGCGCCAGCAGTGACCCCTCCTGGCTAGCCCGGCGGGGGCAGTTCTTC
TRBV7-2,TRBJ1-1,-,-,12,CASRAWNTEAFF,TGTGCCAGCAGAGCCTGGAACACTGAAGCTTTCTTT
TRBV28,TRBJ1-3,-,few,16,CASSFFGLSSGNTIYF,TGTGCCAGCAGTTTCTTTGGGTTGAGCTCTGGAAACACCATATATTTT
TRBV19,TRBJ2-2,-,-,12,CAIGTGTGELFF,TGTGCCATAGGGACGGGCACCGGGGAGCTGTTTTTT
TRBV12-3/TRBV12-4,TRBJ1-1,-,-,13,CASSFFQETEAFF,TGTGCCAGCAGTTTTTTTCAGGAAACTGAAGCTTTCTTT
TRBV4-2,TRBJ1-5,-,few,18,CASSQGSGATGYRQPQHF,TGTGCCAGCAGCCAGGGATCCGGGGCCACTGGATATAGACAGCCCCAGCATTTT
TRBV5-1,TRBJ2-1,TRBD1,-,15,CASSAPGTGNDEQFF,TGCGCCAGCAGCGCGCCCGGGACAGGGAACGATGAGCAGTTCTTC
TRBV4-3,TRBJ1-3,-,few,15,CASSQDNVRRNTIYF,TGCGCCAGCAGCCAAGATAACGTCAGAAGAAACACCATATATTTT
TRBV12-3/TRBV12-4,TRBJ2-3,-,many,17,CASSLLITSRRTDTQYF,TGTGCCAGCAGTCTTCTTATCACTAGCCGTCGCACAGATACGCAGTATTTT
TRBV18,TRBJ1-6,-,few,15,CASSPGQRYNSPLHF,TGTGCCAGCTCACCAGGACAGAGATATAATTCACCCCTCCACTTT
TRBV5-1,TRBJ2-7,TRBD1,many,12,CASSLDRGEQYF,TGCGCCAGCAGCCTGGACAGGGGCGAGCAGTACTTC
TRBV4-3,TRBJ2-2,-,-,17,CASSQVKTATYTGELFF,TGCGCCAGCAGCCAAGTCAAAACAGCGACCTACACCGGGGAGCTGTTTTTT
TRBV5-1,TRBJ2-3,TRBD2,-,17,CASKRMTSGGKTDTQYF,TGCGCCAGCAAGAGAATGACTAGCGGGGGGAAGACAGATACGCAGTATTTT
TRBV12-3/TRBV12-4,TRBJ2-2,-,-,16,CASSYQQGSWTGELFF,TGTGCCAGCAGTTACCAGCAGGGGTCATGGACCGGGGAGCTGTTTTTT